There are many counts of the clone carrying this T cell receptor beta chain. Its antigen is unknown. This sample was taken from a study of T cells after yellow fever vaccination. The wider study: Fractions of limited cellularity were prepared by means of SMART-Seq v4 Ultra Low Input.

V lost 3 bases and J lost 1, with 8 bases in between. The CDR3 is made up of 14 amino acids. Findings and caveats of the study: After the booster, nearly 98% of CD4 and more than 75% of CD8 primary-response clones were re-detected.

A 5'RACE template-switching step, the method used to make TCR cDNA, added a universal primer site and UMIs. One entry per CDR3 protein, called by TCRdb with MiXCR from the 5' RACE reads. The sample consists of 250,000 to 350,000 distinct CDR3 sequences, 7.5% to 9% of them appearing once. The rearrangement joins TRBV12-3 or TRBV12-4 to TRBJ2-3; D gene ambiguous. This receptor was taken from a man aged 18-30 years who received the YFV17D yellow fever vaccine. Here the sequenced sample was CD4+ T cells sorted from PBMCs, taken 5 days after the yellow fever booster vaccination. CDR3 DNA sequence: TGTGCCAGCAGTTTGATTCATGGCACAGATACGCAGTATTTT. Translating it yields CASSLIHGTDTQYF.